This T cell receptor beta chain originates from a study of cytomegalovirus exposure and HLA in healthy donors (dated by TCRdb to 2016 to 2017). For context, the study as a whole: According to an earlier analysis of around 600 of the donors, some 180 million T cells yielded 117 million unique TCR beta sequences and around 300 Gb of sequence data. An early release covering around 630 HLA-typed donors comprised about 300 gigabases of sequencing data and 85 million or so unique TCR sequences. The genetic ancestry cluster associated with self-reported Caucasian donors included approximately 85% of the approximately 400 genotyped donors. The study was designed to test whether signatures of past pathogen exposure could be identified by cataloging public T cell receptors. The study used immunosequencing to profile the T cell repertoires of 670 or so subjects and linked those repertoires to cytomegalovirus serostatus. Along with the approximately 600-subject first cohort, a separate validation cohort of more than 90 different subjects was used. To predict cytomegalovirus infection status, the study brought together high-throughput TCR immunosequencing, statistical association of individual TCRs with disease status, and machine learning. A later analysis re-examined previously published TCR beta repertoires from several hundred donors and added high-resolution HLA genotyping to investigate patterns of TCR occurrence. Rather than using new phenotypic data, the later analysis identified candidate immune exposures from TCR beta sequences and from how often those sequences occurred across donors. To decide whether each TCR beta V gene segment behaved as functional or pseudogenic, an earlier analysis of some 600 of the donors relied on high-throughput TCR beta sequencing. Donor age, sex, ethnicity and CMV serostatus were compiled together with the repertoire data. In a later genetic analysis, genome-wide SNP genotypes for 398 of the 666 donors were used, and that subset was treated as a discovery cohort. All discovery cohort repertoires had been generated on a single sequencing platform. HLA typing covered class I and class II loci at four-digit resolution. Typing coverage varied by locus: about 620-630 donors for A, B, C, DRB1 and DQB1; approximately 500 for DQA1; about 590 for DPA1; 400 to 480 for DPB1. Four to six DR-DQ haplotypes were handled as single units for association and clustering, since linkage in the cohort was strong. Among about 370 genotyped donors of the cohort, an average of around 220,000 unique TCR beta nucleotide sequences was sequenced per donor, of which about 18% were non-productive. What the research found in general, with its limitations: Only TCR beta chains were sequenced in this cohort, and the absence of alpha or paired-chain data limited detectable features. A later genetic analysis associated a missense DCLRE1C variant with V-gene and J-gene trimming of TCR beta chains, and an independent cohort replicated the association. A group of highly shared sequence variants was considered likely to be a technical artifact of the sequencing pipeline. A later genetic analysis reported fewer N-insertions in productive TCRs among donors in an Asian-associated ancestry cluster than the 666-donor mean. In the study, around 150 TCR beta chains were listed as associated with cytomegalovirus. Immune exposure information for the cohort was limited to CMV serostatus. In a later analysis, TCR association rates were found to vary across HLA loci, with the most associated TCRs seen for DRB1 alleles and the fewest for HLA-C alleles. Linkage disequilibrium might explain the correlated functional status among segregating V segments, but an unknown experimental factor could not be excluded. Because counts were too low, roughly 16 rarely observed V segments, including chromosome 9 orphons, were excluded from the earlier analysis of about 500 of the donors. The classifier was reported to diagnose cytomegalovirus status with high specificity and sensitivity in both the original cohort and the validation cohort. Some IMGT-functional V segments, including TRBV6-2 and TRBV6-3, could not be distinguished by the 87-base-pair reads and were therefore excluded. Roughly uniform sequencing depth across donors was assumed in presence/absence analyses, although this assumption may not hold. A few of the identified cytomegalovirus-associated TCR beta chains were confirmed in vitro to be specific for cytomegalovirus antigens. Specific HLA alleles were associated with 15,000 to 20,000 TCR beta sequences at a false discovery rate of 0.05 in a later analysis. A later analysis found that most CMV-associated TCR beta chains appeared HLA-restricted, with HLA associations seemingly driven largely by CMV exposure. In an earlier analysis of around 500 of the donors, most TCR beta V segments appeared in productive rearrangements about 87% or about 30% of the time, broadly matching IMGT annotations. A later analysis reported that several top co-occurrence clusters appeared linked to parvovirus B19, influenza, CMV and Epstein-Barr virus. According to the authors, the approach could potentially be generalized to other disease states and immunological phenotypes. When HLA alleles, especially DR and DQ, strongly co-occurred, attributing TCR associations to individual alleles was difficult. A further reported finding was that TCR beta sequences accurately predicted the HLA-A and HLA-B alleles for most subjects in the first cohort. Because HLA typing was missing for some donors at each locus, association tests included only the typed subset. Compared with equally common non-associated chains, HLA-associated TCR beta chains in a later analysis were more clonally expanded and had lower generation probabilities. Across donors, most TCR sequences were observed very rarely, whereas some public TCRs were present in many individuals.

The library came from the immunoSEQ multiplex PCR assay. The multiplex PCR relied on a mix of 60 forward primers for TCR Vbeta segments and 13 reverse primers for TCR Jbeta segments. Amplification of the CDR3 region of rearranged TCR beta genes was performed with a multiplex PCR assay on genomic DNA. Amplified TCR beta libraries were sequenced as 87-base-pair reads on the Illumina HiSeq System. The paper's data handling went like this. In a later analysis, around 80 million unique TCR beta chains were counted across the roughly 700 repertoires, and some 10 million of these chains were shared by at least two donors. To remove PCR and sequencing errors, raw reads were error-corrected and collapsed into unique sequences using a nearest-neighbor algorithm that merged closely related sequences. CDR3 sequences were aligned to IMGT reference sequences to assign V, D and J gene segments. For a sequence to be retained, at least a six-nucleotide match to both a V gene segment and a J gene segment was required. Rearrangements were called productive when the CDR3 lacked stop codons and stayed in frame with V and J; all others were non-productive. CDR3 was defined by IMGT convention, running from the second conserved V-encoded cysteine to the conserved J-encoded phenylalanine. The earlier analysis of 587 of the donors excluded sequences that lacked an unambiguous match to a single V gene segment. In an earlier analysis of several hundred of the donors, V segments were called functional above 56.7% productive rearrangements and were called segregating when the between-donor standard deviation exceeded 5%. A statistical classification framework was developed to diagnose cytomegalovirus status using the catalog of TCR beta chain sequences. A later analysis assigned V and J genes by comparing TCR nucleotide sequences with IMGT/GENE-DB human TR gene sequences. Using the TCRdist pipeline, a later analysis assigned CDR3 sequences along with most-parsimonious VDJ recombination scenarios. In a later analysis, each TCR beta chain was defined by its CDR3 amino acid sequence together with its V-gene family, and reads without a unique V-gene family were excluded. A later analysis removed 450 to 600 highly shared, low-generation-probability nucleotide sequences to deal with suspected cross-contamination and a sequencing artifact. For each public chain, a later analysis derived a clonal expansion index from normalized ranks of inferred template counts within each repertoire. A later analysis computed generation probabilities with a VDJ recombination model fitted to out-of-frame rearrangements, and checked the results against IGoR. In a later analysis, TCR-TCR, TCR-HLA and TCR-CMV co-occurrence was scored with hypergeometric tests, and a repertoire-size bias correction was applied to TCR pairs. In a later analysis, false discovery rates were estimated by permuting HLA or CMV assignments 20 times. In a later analysis, co-occurring TCRs were grouped using DBSCAN, with TCRdist sequence similarity added in when clustering inside HLA-allele-positive subsets. Co-occurrence clustering excluded repertoires with fewer than 30,000 or more than 120,000 public chains, plus five with anomalous nucleotide sharing. TCRdb's version of the immuneACCESS table is confined to in-frame rearrangements and falls short of the full clone set. An unresolved V gene accounts for under half of the shortfall where checked; the remainder is of unknown origin. V and J calls and clone size follow that table, whereas D and trimming were derived from the DNA. Within this sample are about 130,000 clones, with approximately 80% of them counted one time only. Around 2.2% of the sample is taken by the ten largest.

A word on this clone: The clone's antigen remains unknown. No base qualities exist here, and no much larger clone lies one base off it.

Trimming removed 2 bases from V and 4 bases from J; the gene matches leave 9 bases unexplained. CDR1 and CDR2 (LGHNT, FRNRAP) derive from the germline V gene. The CDR3 spans 16 residues, from the cysteine through the phenylalanine. Of the read, only the CDR3 DNA is kept; its 48 bases are in frame from base 1. The cohort comprised 670 or so healthy bone marrow donors. At the time of sampling, every cohort member was nominally healthy, though immune exposures that went unrecorded were likely present. The donor tested CMV seronegative and was one of the 352 seronegative cohort members. A peripheral blood sample was provided by each donor, and peripheral blood mononuclear cells were used for TCR beta sequencing. Genomic DNA extraction from the blood cell samples was performed with the Qiagen DNeasy Blood Extraction Kit.

The receptor's source is a man aged 30-40 years in good health and CMV-seronegative. Here the chain combines TRBV12-5 and TRBJ2-3, with 7 bases matching TRBD2. Sequencing was carried out using PBMCs. The sequence in DNA is TGTGCTAGTGGTTTGTCGGTGGGAGGGGTCGCAGATACGCAGTATTTT. Its product reads: CASGLSVGGVADTQYF.